Listed here are 10 T cell receptor beta chains from one sample, sequenced in a study of PD-1 blockade in classical Hodgkin lymphoma. Relapses following autologous stem cell transplantation were seen in all patients, with brentuximab vedotin exposure varying. This table comes from immunoSEQ multiplex PCR, and its TCRdb copy is limited to in-frame clones, with some not included. Among about 59,000 clones listed, under 95% were seen once. The specimen comprised peripheral blood mononuclear cells (PBMCs), sampled at baseline. The origin of the receptors is a human donor with classical Hodgkin lymphoma.

CDR3 in amino acids: CASPLAGRNTEAFF. CDR3 nucleotide sequence: TGTGCCAGCCCCCTGGCGGGGCGGAACACTGAAGCTTTCTTT. This rearrangement joins TRBV13 to TRBJ1-1; D possibly corresponds to TRBD1 (5 bases). CDR3 length: 14 residues. Germline CDR1 is PRHDT and CDR2 is FYEKMQ (reference sequence). The ends were cut back, 8 bases at V and 1 base at J, with 14 bases in the middle.

This clone was seen once. V gene TRBV4-2 combines with J gene TRBJ2-5; possibly TRBD2 for D (5 bases). V dropped 0 bases and J dropped 4 bases, with 18 bases sitting between them. The CDR3 sequence is 17 residues long. The V gene's germline CDR1 is LGHNA and CDR2 YNFKEQ. The DNA for the CDR3 is TGTGCCAGCAGCCAAGATGGGTCCTGCCTAGGGAGAGAGACCCAGTACTTC. It is translated as CASSQDGSCLGRETQYF.

The rearrangement joins TRBV4-2 to TRBJ2-7; TRBD2 matches at 14 bases. The CDR3 is 16 amino acids. The germline gives CDR1 LGHNA, CDR2 YNFKEQ. V shed 5 bases, J shed 1 base, and the junction held 4 bases outside the gene matches. DNA for the CDR3: TGTGCCAGCAGCGGCCGGACTAGCGGGAGGTCCTACGAGCAGTACTTC. Its translation: CASSGRTSGRSYEQYF.

The chain is built from TRBV7-9 and TRBJ2-1, with unresolved D. The V end was cut by 0 bases, the J end by 7 bases, with 4 bases between. Germline V gene lookup returns CDR1 SEHNR and CDR2 FQNEAQ (reference sequence). This CDR3 comprises 12 residues. CDR3 protein: CASSLAVNEQFF. DNA for the CDR3: TGTGCCAGCAGCTTAGCTGTGAATGAGCAGTTCTTC.

The J gene is TRBJ2-3, the V gene TRBV27; D may be TRBD1 (5 bases). Germline assignment: CDR1 MNHEY and CDR2 SMNVEV (reference sequence). This CDR3 contains 13 residues. Between the trimmed V and J ends, which lost 5 bases and 3 bases, there was a span of 9 bases. CDR3 bases: TGTGCCAGCAGTCCTCCAGGGACAGATACGCAGTATTTT. Translated: CASSPPGTDTQYF.

The V gene is TRBV30, the J gene TRBJ2-7; 9 bases align to TRBD1. CDR1 GTSNPN and CDR2 SVGIG come from the germline V gene (reference sequence). The CDR3 loop spans 16 amino acids. V lost 4 bases and J lost 4; bases outside the gene matches: 14. Here the CDR3 DNA reads TGTGCCTGGACCCCCGACTGGGGACAGGGTTTATACGAGCAGTACTTC. Amino acids: CAWTPDWGQGLYEQYF.

The chain carries TRBV7-9 and TRBJ2-1; 13 bases map to TRBD2. The V gene's germline CDR1 is SEHNR and CDR2 FQNEAQ (reference sequence). This CDR3 comprises 17 residues. Trimming removed 4 bases from V and 8 bases from J; junction bases left unmatched: 11. CDR3 bases: TGTGCCAGCAGCTCCCTAGGCGGGACTAGCGGGATGGATGAGCAGTTCTTC. Residues: CASSSLGGTSGMDEQFF.

The chain links TRBV4-1 to TRBJ2-1; 10 nucleotides align to TRBD2. Germline CDR1 MGHRA, CDR2 YSYEKL. The CDR3 runs to 17 residues. J was trimmed by 6 bases and V by 0 bases; bases with no gene match: 8. Here the CDR3 reads CASSQEGTSGGANEQFF. CDR3 in DNA: TGCGCCAGCAGCCAAGAGGGCACAAGCGGGGGGGCCAATGAGCAGTTCTTC.

The chain is built from TRBV27 and TRBJ2-3; D is perhaps TRBD2 (6 bases). The CDR3 spans 14 residues. CDR1 MNHEY and CDR2 SMNVEV come from the germline V gene (reference sequence). The germline V and J ends were trimmed by 5 bases and 6 bases, with 15 bases remaining between them. The CDR3 loop reads CASSIGAGSDTQYF. The CDR3 nucleotides read TGTGCCAGCAGTATAGGGGCGGGGTCGGATACGCAGTATTTT.

This chain links TRBV18 with TRBJ2-1; a weak D match, TRBD2 (5 bases). The V gene's germline CDR1 is KGHSH and CDR2 LQKENI. The CDR3 is 12 residues long. V was shortened by 5 bases and J by 9 bases, with 11 bases between the two germline ends. The CDR3 nucleotides are TGTGCCAGCTCATCCGGGATGGGTGAGCAGTTCTTC. As protein: CASSSGMGEQFF.